The 7 T cell receptor beta chains reported below all come from one sample, sequenced in a study of shared clonotypes between healthy human individuals. Sequencing used immunoSEQ multiplex PCR; TCRdb keeps in-frame clones, though not all of them. The repertoire holds millions of clones, with roughly 91% as singletons. It was CD45RO-negative cells, positively selected for CCR7, that made up naive CD8 cells, with terminally differentiated effector memory CD45RA+ cells excluded. Sequenced sample: naive CD8+ T cells from PBMCs. The source is a man in his late teens or twenties in good health. Some clones in this sample may be carry-over from other donors' samples.

The chain combines TRBV27 with TRBJ2-7; D remains unclear. V was clipped by 2 bases and J by 5 bases, with 19 bases between them. The CDR3 has 16 residues. Germline assignment: CDR1 MNHEY and CDR2 SMNVEV (reference sequence). The CDR3 nucleotides are TGTGCCAGCAGTTTAAGCGTCTACGACCCAAGGGACGAGCAGTACTTC. Protein: CASSLSVYDPRDEQYF.

The rearrangement joins TRBV2 to TRBJ1-1; D not certain. V was cut by 4 bases and J by 7 bases, with 7 bases left in between. The CDR3 is 11 amino acids. Looked up from germline, CDR1 is SNHLY and CDR2 is FYNNEI. The CDR3 loop is CASSVEREAFF. CDR3 DNA sequence: TGTGCCAGCAGTGTGGAGCGTGAAGCTTTCTTT.

V gene TRBV4-1 combines with J gene TRBJ2-7; D gene ambiguous. V lost 1 base and J lost 6, with 19 bases in between. The CDR3 has 16 residues. Germline V gene sequence: CDR1 MGHRA, CDR2 YSYEKL. The CDR3 region is CASSQGIGPALAEQYF. CDR3 sequence (DNA): TGCGCCAGCAGCCAAGGAATCGGCCCGGCGTTGGCCGAGCAGTACTTC.

The J gene is TRBJ2-1, the V gene TRBV5-1; 9 bases match TRBD2. The length of the CDR3 is 16 residues. V gave up 4 bases and J gave up 6 bases; unmatched junction bases: 11. Germline assignment: CDR1 SGHRS and CDR2 YFSETQ. The CDR3 DNA reads TGCGCCAGCAGCCCCCTCCCCGGCGGGGGGGGCAATGAGCAGTTCTTC. This codes for CASSPLPGGGGNEQFF.

CDR3 sequence: CARSGGPNPLKNIQYF. CDR3 nucleotide sequence: TGTGCCAGAAGCGGAGGGCCTAACCCCCTCAAAAACATTCAGTACTTC. This sequence joins TRBV5-3 and TRBJ2-4; possibly TRBD2 for D (6 bases). TRBV5-3 counts as an open reading frame of uncertain function. This CDR3 has 16 amino acids. V was trimmed by 4 bases and J by 3 bases, leaving 17 bases between them.

The chain combines TRBV29-1 with TRBJ2-7; TRBD1 matches at 8 bases. The germline gives CDR1 SQVTM, CDR2 ANQGSEA. This CDR3 has 12 residues. With 5 bases clipped from V and 6 bases from J, the junction kept 6 bases outside the gene matches. CDR3: CSVRDRRTEQYF. CDR3 in DNA: TGCAGCGTTAGGGACAGGAGGACCGAGCAGTACTTC.

The chain carries TRBV29-1 and TRBJ2-1; 7 bases are shared with TRBD1. CDR1 is SQVTM and CDR2 is ANQGSEA in the germline V gene. The junction had 8 bases not matched to a gene; V was cut back by 5 bases and J by 7 bases. The CDR3 has 13 residues. The CDR3 DNA reads as TGCAGCGTTCCTCCCACAGGGGAAAATGAGCAGTTCTTC. Residues: CSVPPTGENEQFF.